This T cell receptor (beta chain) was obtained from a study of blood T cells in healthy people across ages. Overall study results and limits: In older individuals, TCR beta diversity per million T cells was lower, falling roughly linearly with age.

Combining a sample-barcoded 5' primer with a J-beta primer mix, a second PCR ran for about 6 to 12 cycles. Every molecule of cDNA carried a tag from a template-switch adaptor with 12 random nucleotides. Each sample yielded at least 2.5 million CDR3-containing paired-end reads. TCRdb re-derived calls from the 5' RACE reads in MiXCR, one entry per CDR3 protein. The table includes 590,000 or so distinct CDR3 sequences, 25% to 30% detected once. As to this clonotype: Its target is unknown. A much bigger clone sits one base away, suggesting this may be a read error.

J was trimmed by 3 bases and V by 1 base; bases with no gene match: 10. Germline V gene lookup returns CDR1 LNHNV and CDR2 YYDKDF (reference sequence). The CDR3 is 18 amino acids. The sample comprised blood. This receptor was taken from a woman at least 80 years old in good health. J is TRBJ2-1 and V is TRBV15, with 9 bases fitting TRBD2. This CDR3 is CATSRGPTAGGVYNEQFF. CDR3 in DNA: TGTGCCACCAGCAGAGGTCCCACAGCGGGGGGTGTCTACAATGAGCAGTTCTTC.